What follows is one T cell receptor beta chain and its context. Here immunoSEQ multiplex PCR was the method, and the copy in TCRdb shows in-frame clones only, minus some. The listing records around 10,000 clones. This sample stems from a study of synovial regulatory T cells in juvenile arthritis. This CDR3 has 14 residues. Only the protein is available. CDR1 and CDR2 from the germline V gene are SGHNT and YYREEE (reference sequence). Median disease duration was about seven years, range 0.2-19.1. What was sequenced was Treg cells from blood. Specified subset: remaining (HLA-DR-negative) circulating blood Treg cells. The TCR was taken from a donor under 30 with juvenile idiopathic arthritis. The V gene is TRBV5-4, the J gene TRBJ1-1. The CDR3 protein is CASSLDQLRTEAFF.